These 30 T cell receptor beta chains came from one sample sequenced in a study of tumor-infiltrating lymphocytes in primary liver carcinoma (dated by TCRdb to the late 2010s). For sequencing, an Illumina HiSeq 2500 was employed. A constant-region primer and ProtoScript II reverse transcriptase were used to reverse-transcribe TCRbeta-specific cDNA from 500 ng total RNA. The TCRbeta libraries were prepared through three rounds of nested multiplex PCR following a slightly modified ARM-PCR procedure. The first two PCR rounds used multiplex TRBV1-TRBV30 forward primers with a Cbeta reverse primer, each for around 10 cycles. TCRdb reanalyzed the raw reads on its own, using fastp at Q25 for trimming and MiXCR for clone calling, and kept in-frame beta chains. Every distinct CDR3 protein forms one entry, paired with its most common genes and DNA. The sample table contains more than 150,000 distinct CDR3 sequences; only one count was recorded for 50% to 75% of them. The ten largest clones add up to around 74% of the sample.

Blood RNA was extracted from unsorted whole blood using TRIzol reagent, and germline DNA was obtained with the DNeasy Blood & Tissue kit. The sample comprised peripheral blood. The receptors come from a man in his forties with primary liver carcinoma and hepatitis B virus infection.

This clonotype appeared many times. V gene TRBV11-3 combines with J gene TRBJ2-4, with 7 bases identical to TRBD1. The CDR3 is made up of 13 amino acids. Losses at the gene ends were 3 bases for V and 8 bases for J; bases not matched to a gene: 4. Germline CDR1 is SGHNT and CDR2 is YENEEA. The CDR3 spells CASSLNQGDIQYF. The CDR3 DNA reads as TGTGCCAGCAGCTTGAATCAGGGGGACATTCAGTACTTC.

The chain joins TRBV28 to TRBJ2-3, with 7 bases matching TRBD2. Per the germline V gene, CDR1 is MDHEN and CDR2 is SYDVKM. The CDR3 totals 14 residues. The V segment lost 6 bases and the J segment 2 bases; nucleotides outside the gene matches: 5. This chain's CDR3 is CASSPSGYTDTQYF. In nucleotides, the CDR3 is TGTGCCAGCAGCCCTAGCGGCTACACAGATACGCAGTATTTT.

V gene TRBV6-5 combines with J gene TRBJ2-4, with TRBD1 matching 9 bases. Germline trimming cut 0 bases from V and 8 bases from J; bases unmatched to any gene: 2. Germline V gene data show CDR1 as MNHEY and CDR2 as SVGAGI. The CDR3 totals 14 residues. The CDR3 nucleotides are TGTGCCAGCAGTTACTCGACAGGGGGAGACATTCAGTACTTC. Amino acid sequence: CASSYSTGGDIQYF.

This chain connects TRBV12-3 or TRBV12-4 to TRBJ1-1; D gene ambiguous. CDR3 length: 13 amino acids. V was clipped by 1 base and J by 1 base, with 4 bases between them. The CDR3 protein is CASSLGWNTEAFF. CDR3 sequence (DNA): TGTGCCAGCAGTTTAGGTTGGAACACTGAAGCTTTCTTT.

This chain uses TRBV6-6 with TRBJ1-1; D remains unclear. Deletions cut 0 bases from V and 5 bases from J, with 4 bases between. The CDR3 is 12 residues long. Germline V gene sequence: CDR1 MNHNY, CDR2 SVGAGI (reference sequence). The CDR3 spells CASSYSYTEAFF. In nucleotides, the CDR3 is TGTGCCAGCAGTTACTCGTATACTGAAGCTTTCTTT.

The chain employs TRBV6-1 and TRBJ2-7; D may match TRBD1 or TRBD2 (5 bases each). Germline-derived CDR1 and CDR2 are MNHNS and SASEGT. V gave up 9 bases and J gave up 2 bases, with 26 bases separating them. This CDR3 contains 17 residues. In DNA form, the CDR3 reads TGTGCCAGTAGTCCTTTTTTCTGGGCGAGGGGCCCCTACGAGCAGTACTTC. Translation: CASSPFFWARGPYEQYF.

In its sample, this clonotype was seen a few times. The chain combines TRBV6-1 with TRBJ1-1; tentative D call: TRBD1 (6 bases). With 6 bases removed from V and 1 base from J, the gap between germline ends came to 12 bases. The CDR3 extends over 14 amino acids. The germline gives CDR1 MNHNS, CDR2 SASEGT. The CDR3 sequence is CASRGRDTNTEAFF. The CDR3 nucleotides are TGTGCCAGCAGAGGGCGGGACACGAACACTGAAGCTTTCTTT.

Concerning this clonotype itself: The junction does not match germline at one end; this may be a read error. J is TRBJ1-1 and V is TRBV11-2; TRBD1 aligns across 12 bases. The CDR3 sequence is 18 residues long. Germline assignment: CDR1 SGHAT and CDR2 FQNNGV. CDR3 sequence (DNA): TGTGCCAGTAGCCCAGAGGGGGGGACAGGGGGCCTGAACATTGAAGCTTTCTTT. It translates to CASSPEGGTGGLNIEAFF.

The rearrangement links TRBV14 to TRBJ2-1; D call uncertain. The CDR3 length is 12 residues. Trimming stripped 8 bases from V and 7 bases from J, with 12 bases between. Germline CDR1 and CDR2: SGHDN and FVKESK. The CDR3 loop is CASQDHANEQFF. CDR3 sequence (DNA): TGTGCCAGCCAAGATCACGCTAATGAGCAGTTCTTC.

A word on this clonotype: This sequence may be a read error, since a much larger clone differs from it by one base. The rearrangement links TRBV29-1 to TRBJ2-5; a weak D match, TRBD1 (5 bases). Trimming left V 4 bases short and J 2 bases short, with 17 bases between. Germline values: CDR1 SQVTM, CDR2 ANQGSEA. The CDR3 is 15 amino acids. The CDR3 DNA sequence: TGCAGCGTTGTAGAGAGGACAAGGTGGCAAGAGACCCAGTACTTC. As protein: CSVVERTRWQETQYF.

In regard to this clonotype: The conserved phenylalanine or tryptophan normally closing the CDR3 is absent here, so this likely arose from a read error. V usage is TRBV5-6 and J usage is TRBJ2-5, with TRBD2 matching over 9 bases. Germline V lookup: CDR1 SGHDT, CDR2 YYEEEE. The CDR3 consists of 15 residues. Germline trimming cut 5 bases from V and 5 bases from J; bases unmatched to any gene: 10. In nucleotides, the CDR3 is TGTGCCAGCAGTTTTCTAGCGGGACGAGGCGAGACCCAGTACCTC. It yields the protein CASSFLAGRGETQYL.

The V gene is TRBV5-1, the J gene TRBJ1-1, with 9 bases identical to TRBD1. V was pared by 3 bases and J by 7 bases, with 7 bases of the junction left unmatched. Germline CDR1 and CDR2: SGHRS and YFSETQ. The CDR3 is made up of 14 amino acids. The CDR3 region has the DNA TGCGCCAGCAGCTCGACACAGGGGGCTGGTGAAGCTTTCTTT. This sequence encodes CASSSTQGAGEAFF. The full variable domain, its missing parts supplied by reference TRBV5-1 and TRBJ1-1, is KAGVTQTPRYLIKTRGQQVTLSCSPISGHRSVSWYQQTPGQGLQFLFEYFSETQRNKGNFPGRFSGRQFSNSRSEMNVSTLELGDSALYLCASSSTQGAGEAFFGQGTRLTVV.

This clonotype was detected a few times. The rearrangement links TRBV11-2 to TRBJ2-7, with 8 bases that match TRBD1. CDR3 length: 13 amino acids. Germline lookup yields CDR1 SGHAT and CDR2 FQNNGV. With 0 bases clipped from V and 8 bases from J, the junction kept 3 bases outside the gene matches. The CDR3: CASSLETGDKQYF. The CDR3 bases are TGTGCCAGCAGCTTAGAGACAGGGGATAAGCAGTACTTC.

V is TRBV6-1 and J is TRBJ2-7; 7 bases line up with TRBD2. Germline lookup yields CDR1 MNHNS and CDR2 SASEGT. The CDR3 extends over 13 amino acids. The J segment lost 6 bases and the V segment lost 5 bases, leaving 7 bases of the junction unmatched. The CDR3 DNA is TGTGCCAGCAGTCTGAGCAGGGAGGGCGAGCAGTACTTC. It yields the protein CASSLSREGEQYF.

This clonotype was counted a few times. This chain links TRBV4-2 with TRBJ1-4; no firm D call. The CDR3 sequence is 14 residues long. From germline, CDR1 is LGHNA and CDR2 YNFKEQ. Trimming shortened V by 0 bases and J by 4 bases, and 6 bases separated the two germline ends. The CDR3 DNA reads TGTGCCAGCAGCCAAGAACAGTATAATGAAAAACTGTTTTTT. Translation: CASSQEQYNEKLFF.

With regard to this clonotype: This may be a read error: a much more frequent sequence differs by one nucleotide. The genes are TRBV29-1 and TRBJ2-1; D gene ambiguous. Trimming shortened V by 8 bases and J by 8 bases, and 19 bases separated the two germline ends. This CDR3 region has 13 residues. The V gene's germline CDR1 is SQVTM and CDR2 ANQGSEA. DNA for the CDR3: TGCAGCATTGCGGCAGATTGGATCGATGAGCAGTTCTTC. This translates into CSIAADWIDEQFF.

This clonotype was counted ten times or more. J is TRBJ2-1 and V is TRBV29-1, with 10 positions matching TRBD2. Germline CDR1 reads SQVTM; CDR2 reads ANQGSEA. The V and J ends lost 5 bases and 4 bases, in that order; junction bases with no gene match: 8. The CDR3 runs 15 residues. The CDR3 region is CSVPGTSDYYNEQFF. DNA of the CDR3: TGCAGCGTTCCCGGGACTAGCGATTATTACAATGAGCAGTTCTTC.

This clonotype came up many times. The chain uses TRBV11-2 and TRBJ2-2; D not resolved. The V gene's germline CDR1 is SGHAT and CDR2 FQNNGV. The CDR3 runs 14 residues. The germline V and J ends were trimmed by 0 bases and 7 bases, with 9 bases remaining between them. The CDR3 region is CASSLDARGGELFF. The CDR3, as DNA: TGTGCCAGCAGCTTAGATGCCAGAGGCGGGGAGCTGTTTTTT.

This clonotype was observed a handful of times. The V and J genes are TRBV6-5 and TRBJ2-3; 10 positions match TRBD1. The CDR3 is made up of 16 amino acids. Germline CDR1 is MNHEY and CDR2 is SVGAGI. V shed 0 bases and J 4 bases; nucleotides not matched to a gene: 4. The CDR3 nucleotides read TGTGCCAGCAGTTACTCGGGACAGGGGACGGCAGATACGCAGTATTTT. Amino acid sequence: CASSYSGQGTADTQYF.

The chain recombines TRBV10-1 with TRBJ1-1; D gene ambiguous. Germline CDR1 and CDR2: WNHNN and SYGVQD (reference sequence). V lost 2 bases to trimming and J lost 6 bases, with 7 bases between them. This CDR3 contains 12 residues. CDR3 amino acids: CASSEIGPEAFF. The CDR3 DNA reads as TGCGCCAGCAGTGAGATTGGGCCTGAAGCTTTCTTT.

The gene calls are TRBV6-1 and TRBJ1-5; maybe TRBD1 (6 bases). V lost 7 bases and J lost 2, with 21 bases in between. CDR3 length: 17 amino acids. In germline, CDR1 is MNHNS, CDR2 SASEGT. The CDR3 bases are TGTGCCAGCATCAGAGAGGTGAGGGGGAAACGCAATCAGCCCCAGCATTTT. This sequence encodes CASIREVRGKRNQPQHF.

This clonotype was seen more than once but under ten times. Given a much more abundant clone one base away, this may be a read error. V is TRBV11-2 and J is TRBJ2-7, with 7 bases that match TRBD1. With 3 bases clipped from V and 6 bases from J, the junction kept 5 bases outside the gene matches. CDR3 length: 13 amino acids. Germline CDR1 SGHAT, CDR2 FQNNGV. This chain's CDR3 is CASSFDRVGEQYF. CDR3 sequence (DNA): TGTGCCAGCAGCTTTGACAGGGTCGGCGAGCAGTACTTC.

In this sample, this clonotype turned up many times. The chain links TRBV12-3 or TRBV12-4 to TRBJ2-7; 10 bases fit TRBD1. The J segment lost 5 bases and the V segment lost 7 bases, leaving 8 bases of the junction unmatched. CDR3 length equals 14 residues. CDR3 sequence: CASTWDRGGDEQYF. The CDR3 region has the DNA TGTGCCAGCACCTGGGACAGGGGTGGCGACGAGCAGTACTTC.

CDR3 sequence reads: CASSPGTSGLYTDTQYF. CDR3 sequence (DNA): TGTGCCAGCAGCCCCGGGACTAGCGGGTTATACACAGATACGCAGTATTTT. The chain couples TRBV6-5 to TRBJ2-3, with 12 bases matching TRBD2. The CDR3 is made up of 17 amino acids. V was pared by 6 bases and J by 2 bases, with 9 bases of the junction left unmatched. Per germline, CDR1 MNHEY and CDR2 SVGAGI.

There are many counts of this clonotype. The rearrangement uses TRBV11-3 and TRBJ2-1; D is unresolved. Trimming took off 5 bases at V and 4 bases at J, with 9 bases between the two ends. Germline CDR1 reads SGHNT; CDR2 reads YENEEA. This CDR3 has 13 residues. DNA for the CDR3: TGTGCCAGCAGCATTAACAAATACAATGAGCAGTTCTTC. Translating it yields CASSINKYNEQFF.

The chain couples TRBV11-1 to TRBJ2-2; perhaps D is TRBD1 or TRBD2 (6 bases each). This CDR3 is 14 amino acids long. The germline V gene has CDR1 SGHAT and CDR2 FQDESV (reference sequence). CDR3 sequence (DNA): TGTACTAGCAGCCCTACGAACAGGGTCGGGGAGCTGTTTTTT. Protein sequence: CTSSPTNRVGELFF. Full variable domain (rest looked up from reference TRBV11-1 and TRBJ2-2): EAEVAQSPRYKITEKSQAVAFWCDPISGHATLYWYRQILGQGPELLVQFQDESVVDDSQLPKDRFSAERLKGVDSTLKIQPAELGDSAMYLCTSSPTNRVGELFFGEGSRLTVL.

The chain recombines TRBV6-1 with TRBJ2-7; possibly TRBD2 for D (6 bases). This CDR3 has 15 residues. Germline V gives CDR1 MNHNS, CDR2 SASEGT. V shed 3 bases and J shed 5 bases, with 17 bases lying between them. The CDR3 DNA reads TGTGCCAGCAGTGAGTGGACTATCGGGAACGACGAGCAGTACTTC. This encodes CASSEWTIGNDEQYF.

CDR3 nucleotides: TGTGCCAGCCTAACAGGGGGCACAATGGGCTACGAGCAGTACTTC. Amino acids: CASLTGGTMGYEQYF. The chain employs TRBV28 and TRBJ2-7; 9 bases map to TRBD1. The CDR3 is made up of 15 amino acids. CDR1 and CDR2 (germline): MDHEN, SYDVKM. Trimming at V came to 8 bases and at J to 3 bases, leaving 11 bases not matched to a gene. The variable domain in full, completed from reference TRBV28 and TRBJ2-7, reads DVKVTQSSRYLVKRTGEKVFLECVQDMDHENMFWYRQDPGLGLRLIYFSYDVKMKEKGDIPEGYSVSREKKERFSLILESASTNQTSMYLCASLTGGTMGYEQYFGPGTRLTVT.

The chain carries TRBV11-2 and TRBJ1-6, with 7 nucleotides matching TRBD1. The germline V gene encodes CDR1 SGHAT and CDR2 FQNNGV. There are 16 residues in the CDR3. The J segment lost 9 bases and the V segment lost 3 bases, leaving 11 bases of the junction unmatched. The chain's CDR3 is CASSFGQVSCGSPLHF. The CDR3 DNA reads as TGTGCCAGCAGCTTTGGACAGGTTTCTTGTGGTTCACCCCTCCACTTT.

This clonotype was detected ten times or more. The CDR3 sequence is CASSVAGTSSPLHF. The CDR3 nucleotides are TGTGCCAGCAGCGTTGCCGGGACATCTTCACCCCTCCACTTT. The chain has TRBV11-2 and TRBJ1-6; D is perhaps TRBD1 (6 bases). This CDR3 region has 14 residues. Between the trimmed V and J ends, which lost 5 bases and 9 bases, there was a span of 14 bases. Germline values: CDR1 SGHAT, CDR2 FQNNGV.